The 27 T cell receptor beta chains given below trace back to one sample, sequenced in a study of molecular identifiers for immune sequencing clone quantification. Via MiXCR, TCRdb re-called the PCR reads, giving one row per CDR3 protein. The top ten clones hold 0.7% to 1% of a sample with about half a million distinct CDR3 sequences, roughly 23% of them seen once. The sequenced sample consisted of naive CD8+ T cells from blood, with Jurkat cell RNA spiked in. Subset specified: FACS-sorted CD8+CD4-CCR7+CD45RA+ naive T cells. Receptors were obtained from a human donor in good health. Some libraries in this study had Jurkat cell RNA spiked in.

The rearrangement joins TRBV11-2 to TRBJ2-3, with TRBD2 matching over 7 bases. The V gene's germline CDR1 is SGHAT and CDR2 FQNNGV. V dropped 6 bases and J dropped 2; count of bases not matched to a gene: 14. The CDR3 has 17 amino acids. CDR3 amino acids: CASSRGIGDYFTDTQYF. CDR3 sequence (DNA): TGTGCCAGCAGTCGCGGGATTGGGGACTACTTCACAGATACGCAGTATTTT.

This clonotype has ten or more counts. In nucleotides, the CDR3 is TGTGCCAGCAGCCCCGGCGCCTCCTACGAGCAGTACTTC. Its translation is CASSPGASYEQYF. This sequence joins TRBV7-9 and TRBJ2-7; D is ambiguous. With 5 bases removed from V and 0 bases from J, the gap between germline ends came to 8 bases. The CDR3 length is 13 residues. Germline CDR1 and CDR2: SEHNR and FQNEAQ (reference sequence).

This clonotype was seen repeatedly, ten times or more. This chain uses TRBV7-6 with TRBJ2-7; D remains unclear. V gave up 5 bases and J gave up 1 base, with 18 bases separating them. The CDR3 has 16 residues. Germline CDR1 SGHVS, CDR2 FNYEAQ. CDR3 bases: TGTGCCAGCAGCCCTTCCCGAGGACCTCTATCCTACGAGCAGTACTTC. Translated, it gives CASSPSRGPLSYEQYF.

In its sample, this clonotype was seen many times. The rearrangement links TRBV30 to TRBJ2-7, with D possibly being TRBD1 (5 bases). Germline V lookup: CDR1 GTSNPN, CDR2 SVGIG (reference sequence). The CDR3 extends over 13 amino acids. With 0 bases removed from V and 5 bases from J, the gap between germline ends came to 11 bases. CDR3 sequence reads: CAWSVGPRDEQYF. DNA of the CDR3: TGTGCCTGGAGTGTAGGCCCCAGGGACGAGCAGTACTTC.

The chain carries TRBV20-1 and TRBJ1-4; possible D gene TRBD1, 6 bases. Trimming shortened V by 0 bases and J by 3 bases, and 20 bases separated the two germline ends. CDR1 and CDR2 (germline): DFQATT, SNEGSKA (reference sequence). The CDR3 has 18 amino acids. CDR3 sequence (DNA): TGCAGTGCTAGAGATTCCACTCCAAACAGGGTTCCTAATGAAAAACTGTTTTTT. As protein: CSARDSTPNRVPNEKLFF.

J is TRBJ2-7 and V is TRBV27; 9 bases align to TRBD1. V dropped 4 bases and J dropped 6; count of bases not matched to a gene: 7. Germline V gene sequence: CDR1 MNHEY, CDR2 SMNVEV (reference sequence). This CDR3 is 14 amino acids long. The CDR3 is CASSSGTGFSEQYF. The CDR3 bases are TGTGCCAGCAGTTCTGGGACAGGGTTTAGCGAGCAGTACTTC.

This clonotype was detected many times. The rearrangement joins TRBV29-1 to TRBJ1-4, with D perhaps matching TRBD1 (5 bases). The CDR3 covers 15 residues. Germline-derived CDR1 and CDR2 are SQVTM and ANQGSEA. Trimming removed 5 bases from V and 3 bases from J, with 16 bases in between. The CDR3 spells CSVRGHPTANEKLFF. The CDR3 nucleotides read TGCAGCGTTAGGGGCCACCCTACCGCTAATGAAAAACTGTTTTTT.

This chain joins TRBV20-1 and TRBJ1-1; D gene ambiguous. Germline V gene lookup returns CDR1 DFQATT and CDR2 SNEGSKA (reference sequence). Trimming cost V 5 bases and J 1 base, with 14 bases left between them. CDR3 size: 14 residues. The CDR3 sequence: CSALISHPNTEAFF. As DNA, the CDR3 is TGCAGTGCTTTAATAAGTCACCCGAACACTGAAGCTTTCTTT.

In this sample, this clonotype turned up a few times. CDR3: CASSPGLAQRTYEQYF. CDR3 nucleotides: TGTGCCAGCAGTCCGGGACTAGCTCAGAGAACCTACGAGCAGTACTTC. This chain uses TRBV27 with TRBJ2-7; TRBD2 matches at 9 bases. Germline CDR1 and CDR2: MNHEY and SMNVEV (reference sequence). Germline trimming cut 5 bases from V and 2 bases from J; bases unmatched to any gene: 10. The CDR3 loop spans 16 amino acids.

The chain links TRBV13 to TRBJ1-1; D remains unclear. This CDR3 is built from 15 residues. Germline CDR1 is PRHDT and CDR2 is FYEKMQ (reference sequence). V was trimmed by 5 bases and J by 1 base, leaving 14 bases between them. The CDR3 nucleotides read TGTGCCAGCAGCCCCCCGTGGACTGAGAACACTGAAGCTTTCTTT. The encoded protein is CASSPPWTENTEAFF. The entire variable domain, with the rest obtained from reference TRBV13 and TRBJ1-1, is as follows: AAGVIQSPRHLIKEKRETATLKCYPIPRHDTVYWYQQGPGQDPQFLISFYEKMQSDKGSIPDRFSAQQFSDYHSELNMSSLELGDSALYFCASSPPWTENTEAFFGQGTRLTVV.

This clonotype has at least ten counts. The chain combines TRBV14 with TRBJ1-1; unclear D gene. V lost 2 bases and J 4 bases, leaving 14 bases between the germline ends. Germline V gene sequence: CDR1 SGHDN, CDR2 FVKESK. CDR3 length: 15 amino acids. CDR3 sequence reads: CASSQYSGVFTEAFF. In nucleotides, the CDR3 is TGTGCCAGCAGCCAATATTCTGGCGTCTTCACTGAAGCTTTCTTT. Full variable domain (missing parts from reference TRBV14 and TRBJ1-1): EAGVTQFPSHSVIEKGQTVTLRCDPISGHDNLYWYRRVMGKEIKFLLHFVKESKQDESGMPNNRFLAERTGGTYSTLKVQPAELEDSGVYFCASSQYSGVFTEAFFGQGTRLTVV.

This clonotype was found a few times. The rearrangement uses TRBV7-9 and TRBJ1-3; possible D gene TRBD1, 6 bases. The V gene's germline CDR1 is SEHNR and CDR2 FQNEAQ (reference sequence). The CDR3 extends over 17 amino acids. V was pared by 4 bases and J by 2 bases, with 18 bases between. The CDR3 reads CASSSRVRDIAGNTIYF. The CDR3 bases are TGTGCCAGCAGCTCCCGCGTCCGGGACATTGCTGGAAACACCATATATTTT.

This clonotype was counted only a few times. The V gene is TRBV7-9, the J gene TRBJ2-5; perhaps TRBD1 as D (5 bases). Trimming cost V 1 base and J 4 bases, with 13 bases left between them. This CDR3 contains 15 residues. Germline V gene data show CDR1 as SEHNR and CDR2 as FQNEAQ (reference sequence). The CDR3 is CASSLGGRVAETQYF. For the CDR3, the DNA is TGTGCCAGCAGCTTAGGCGGCAGGGTGGCAGAGACCCAGTACTTC.

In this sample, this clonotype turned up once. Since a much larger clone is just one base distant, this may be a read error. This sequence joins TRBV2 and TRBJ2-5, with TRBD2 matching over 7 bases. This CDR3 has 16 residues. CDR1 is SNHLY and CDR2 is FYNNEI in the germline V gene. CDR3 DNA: TGTGCCAGCAGTGAGGCGCGCGGGGGAGCAAAAGAGACCCGGTACTTC. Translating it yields CASSEARGGAKETRYF.

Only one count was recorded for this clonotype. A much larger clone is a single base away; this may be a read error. The CDR3 coding sequence is TGTGCCAGCAGCCACATGGTGTTAGCGGGGGGCACAGATGCGCAGTATTTT. This gives the protein CASSHMVLAGGTDAQYF. The chain uses TRBV5-3 and TRBJ2-3; 10 bases are shared with TRBD2. TRBV5-3 belongs to the ORF category, with a function that is uncertain. This CDR3 contains 17 residues.

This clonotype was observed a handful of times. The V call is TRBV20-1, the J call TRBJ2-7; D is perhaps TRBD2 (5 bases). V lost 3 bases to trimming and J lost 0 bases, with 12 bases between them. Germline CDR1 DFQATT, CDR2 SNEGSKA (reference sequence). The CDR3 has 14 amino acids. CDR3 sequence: CSASQTTHSYEQYF. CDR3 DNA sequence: TGCAGTGCTAGCCAGACTACCCACTCCTACGAGCAGTACTTC.

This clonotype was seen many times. The CDR3 region has the DNA TGTGCCAGCAGCCAAGATTTAGGGACAGGGAATCAGCCCCAGCATTTT. This sequence encodes CASSQDLGTGNQPQHF. The J gene is TRBJ1-5, the V gene TRBV4-2; 9 nucleotides match TRBD1. The CDR3 is 16 residues long. The germline CDR1 and CDR2 sequences are LGHNA and YNFKEQ. V dropped 0 bases and J dropped 4; count of bases not matched to a gene: 4.

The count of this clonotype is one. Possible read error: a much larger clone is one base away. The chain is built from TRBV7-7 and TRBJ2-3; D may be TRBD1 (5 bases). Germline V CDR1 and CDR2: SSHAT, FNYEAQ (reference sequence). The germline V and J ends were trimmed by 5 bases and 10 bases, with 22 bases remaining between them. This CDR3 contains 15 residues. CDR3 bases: TGTGCCAGCAGCACGGGCTCAGGAGCAGGGTATGCGCAGTATTTT. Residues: CASSTGSGAGYAQYF.

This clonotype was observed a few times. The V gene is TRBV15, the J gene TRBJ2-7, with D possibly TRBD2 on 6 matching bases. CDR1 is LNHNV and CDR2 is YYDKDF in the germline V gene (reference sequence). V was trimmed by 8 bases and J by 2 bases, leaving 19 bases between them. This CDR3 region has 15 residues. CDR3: CATYGGRNGAYEQYF. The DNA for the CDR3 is TGTGCCACCTACGGGGGACGCAACGGGGCCTACGAGCAGTACTTC.

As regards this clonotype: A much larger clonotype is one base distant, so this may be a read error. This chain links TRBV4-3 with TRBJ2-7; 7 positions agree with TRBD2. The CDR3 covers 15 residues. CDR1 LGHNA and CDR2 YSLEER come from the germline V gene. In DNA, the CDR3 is TGCGCCAGCAGCCAAGATCGCGCTAGCGGCTACGAGCAGCACTTC. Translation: CASSQDRASGYEQHF.

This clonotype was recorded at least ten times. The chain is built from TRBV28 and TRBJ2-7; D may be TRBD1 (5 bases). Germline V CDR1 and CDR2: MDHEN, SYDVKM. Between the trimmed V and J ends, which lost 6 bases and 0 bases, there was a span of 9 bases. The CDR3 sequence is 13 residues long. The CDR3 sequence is CASRDTGSYEQYF. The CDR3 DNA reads TGTGCCAGCAGGGACACCGGCTCCTACGAGCAGTACTTC.

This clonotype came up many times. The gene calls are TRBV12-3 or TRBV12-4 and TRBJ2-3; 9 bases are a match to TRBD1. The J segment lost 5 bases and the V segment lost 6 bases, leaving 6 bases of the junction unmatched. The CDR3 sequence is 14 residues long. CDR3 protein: CASRGQGFEDTQYF. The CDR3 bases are TGTGCCAGCAGGGGACAGGGCTTTGAAGATACGCAGTATTTT.

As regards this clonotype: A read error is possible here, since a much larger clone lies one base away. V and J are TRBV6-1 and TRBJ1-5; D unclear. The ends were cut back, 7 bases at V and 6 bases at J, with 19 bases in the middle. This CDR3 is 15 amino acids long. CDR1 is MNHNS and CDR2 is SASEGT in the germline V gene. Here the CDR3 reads CASTGVGGWGQPQHF. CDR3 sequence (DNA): TGTGCCAGCACTGGCGTTGGCGGATGGGGTCAGCCCCAGCATTTT.

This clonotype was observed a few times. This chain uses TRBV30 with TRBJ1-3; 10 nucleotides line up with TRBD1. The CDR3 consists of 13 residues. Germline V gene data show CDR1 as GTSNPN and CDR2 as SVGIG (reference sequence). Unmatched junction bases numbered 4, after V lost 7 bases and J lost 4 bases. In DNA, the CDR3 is TGTGCCTATGACAGGGGGCGCGGAAACACCATATATTTT. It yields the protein CAYDRGRGNTIYF. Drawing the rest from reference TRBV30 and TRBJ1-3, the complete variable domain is SQTIHQWPATLVQPVGSPLSLECTVEGTSNPNLYWYRQAAGRGLQLLFYSVGIGQISSEVPQNLSASRPQDRQFILSSKKLLLSDSGFYLCAYDRGRGNTIYFGEGSWLTVV.

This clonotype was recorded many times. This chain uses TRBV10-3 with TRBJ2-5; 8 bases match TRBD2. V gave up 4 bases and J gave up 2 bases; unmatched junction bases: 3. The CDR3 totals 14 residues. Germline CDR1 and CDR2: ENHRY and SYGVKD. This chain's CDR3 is CAISGAGAQETQYF. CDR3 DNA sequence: TGTGCCATCAGTGGAGCGGGAGCACAAGAGACCCAGTACTTC.

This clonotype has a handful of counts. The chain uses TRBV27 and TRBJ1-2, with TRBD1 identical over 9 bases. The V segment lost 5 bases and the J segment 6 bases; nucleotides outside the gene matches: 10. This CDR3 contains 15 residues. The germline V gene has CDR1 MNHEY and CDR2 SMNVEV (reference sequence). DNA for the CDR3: TGTGCCAGCAGTCCTGGGACAGGGAGAGCGAATGGCTACACCTTC. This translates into CASSPGTGRANGYTF.

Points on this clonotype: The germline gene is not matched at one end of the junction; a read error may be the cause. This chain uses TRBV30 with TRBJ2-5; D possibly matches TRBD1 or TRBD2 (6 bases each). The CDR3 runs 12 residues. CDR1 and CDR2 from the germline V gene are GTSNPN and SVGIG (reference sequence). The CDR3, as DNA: TGTGCCTGGAGCCTTGGAGGGGGGACTCCCGGGTTC. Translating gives CAWSLGGGTPGF. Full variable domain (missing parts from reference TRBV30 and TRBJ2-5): SQTIHQWPATLVQPVGSPLSLECTVEGTSNPNLYWYRQAAGRGLQLLFYSVGIGQISSEVPQNLSASRPQDRQFILSSKKLLLSDSGFYLCAWSLGGGTPGFGPGTRLLVL.